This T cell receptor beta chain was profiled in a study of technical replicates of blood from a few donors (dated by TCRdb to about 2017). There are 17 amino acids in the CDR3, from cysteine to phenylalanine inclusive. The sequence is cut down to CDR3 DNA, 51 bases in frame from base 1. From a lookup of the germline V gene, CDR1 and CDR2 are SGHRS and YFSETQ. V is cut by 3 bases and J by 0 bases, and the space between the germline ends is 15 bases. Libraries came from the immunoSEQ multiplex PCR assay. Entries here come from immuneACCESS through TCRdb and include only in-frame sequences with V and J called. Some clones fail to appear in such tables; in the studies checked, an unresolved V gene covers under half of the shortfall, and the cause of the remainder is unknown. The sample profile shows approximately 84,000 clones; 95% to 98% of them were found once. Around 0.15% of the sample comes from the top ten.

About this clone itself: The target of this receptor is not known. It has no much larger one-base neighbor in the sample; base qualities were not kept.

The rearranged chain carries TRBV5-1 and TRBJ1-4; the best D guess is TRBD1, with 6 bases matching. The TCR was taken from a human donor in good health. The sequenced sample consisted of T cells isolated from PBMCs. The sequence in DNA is TGCGCCAGCAGCTCGAGCCGGACAGATCCAACTAATGAAAAACTGTTTTTT. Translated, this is CASSSSRTDPTNEKLFF.